The 10 T cell receptor beta chains presented below share a single source sample, sequenced in a study of monozygotic twins with inflammatory bowel disease. TCRdb re-called the 5' RACE reads; every CDR3 protein appears as one record, without DNA. The sample table includes 400,000 to 500,000 distinct CDR3 sequences. Sequenced sample: blood. The receptors stem from a human donor with ulcerative colitis or Crohn's disease, or a healthy co-twin of an affected twin (not recorded which).

The chain employs TRBV5-1 and TRBJ2-5. The CDR3 runs 12 residues. CDR1 is SGHRS, CDR2 YFSETQ, per germline. CDR3 loop: CASSFDHETQYF.

This chain joins TRBV5-1 and TRBJ2-7; with no DNA, the TCRdb D assignment of TRBD2 cannot be verified. Germline assignment: CDR1 SGHRS and CDR2 YFSETQ. The CDR3 extends over 14 amino acids. Here the CDR3 reads CASSLTSGTYEQYF.

The CDR3 spells CSAREQGTYGYTF. This rearrangement joins TRBV20-1 to TRBJ1-2; the D gene TCRdb calls, TRBD1, cannot be checked with no DNA. The germline V gene has CDR1 DFQATT and CDR2 SNEGSKA (reference sequence). The CDR3 consists of 13 residues.

The CDR3 protein is CSAKMGGRTEAFF. J is TRBJ1-1 and V is TRBV20-1; TCRdb names TRBD1, which stays unverified in the absence of DNA. The length of the CDR3 is 13 residues. CDR1 is DFQATT, CDR2 SNEGSKA, per germline (reference sequence).

The V and J genes are TRBV21-1 and TRBJ2-2; the D call from TCRdb, TRBD2, cannot be confirmed without DNA. TRBV21-1 is tagged as a pseudogene. The CDR3 runs 14 residues. The CDR3 region is CARDFLEGAGELFF.

The rearrangement joins TRBV6-2 or TRBV6-3 to TRBJ2-7; TCRdb returns TRBD2, unconfirmable since there is no DNA. Germline CDR1 reads MNHEY; CDR2 reads SVGEGT. The CDR3 has 14 amino acids. This chain's CDR3 is CASTQGLAPREQYF.

The chain recombines TRBV5-4 with TRBJ1-5. The CDR3 is 15 residues long. Germline values: CDR1 SGHNT, CDR2 YYREEE (reference sequence). The CDR3 is CASSPGLPGNQPQHF. Full variable domain (remainder filled in from reference TRBV5-4 and TRBJ1-5): ETGVTQSPTHLIKTRGQQVTLRCSSQSGHNTVSWYQQALGQGPQFIFQYYREEENGRGNFPPRFSGLQFPNYSSELNVNALELDDSALYLCASSPGLPGNQPQHFGDGTRLSIL.

This rearrangement joins TRBV5-1 to TRBJ1-2; with no DNA, the TCRdb D assignment of TRBD1 cannot be verified. The CDR3 is 18 residues long. Germline loops: CDR1 SGHRS, CDR2 YFSETQ. CDR3 region: CASSSMTGGPLLNYGYTF.

The chain uses TRBV20-1 and TRBJ2-3; TCRdb outputs TRBD2, but without DNA this stays unchecked. The CDR3 loop spans 13 amino acids. CDR1 is DFQATT and CDR2 is SNEGSKA in the germline V gene (reference sequence). CDR3 loop: CSARGLVIDTQYF.

This sequence joins TRBV7-6 and TRBJ2-7. Per the germline V gene, CDR1 is SGHVS and CDR2 is FNYEAQ. This CDR3 comprises 14 residues. The CDR3 loop reads CASSLDLGIYEQYF.